A selection of T cell receptor beta chains follows, all from one sample in a study of OX40 agonist ivuxolimab in advanced cancers. Measured with immunoSEQ multiplex PCR; TCRdb has only the in-frame clones, and not every one. The sample carries about 79,000 clones, 80% to 95% recorded once. The sequenced sample was CD4+ or CD8+ T cells sorted from blood, obtained in a trial of the OX40 agonist ivuxolimab. All receptors derive from an adult with an advanced solid tumor such as melanoma, head and neck, liver or kidney cancer. The CDR3 runs from the conserved cysteine through the conserved F or W. The order of the fields is D gene, J gene, V gene, clone size, CDR3 DNA, CDR3 protein. The D gene is left open where the match is weak. Clone size, where shown, is once, few, many, or a class for clones that have expanded.

>-|TRBJ2-1|TRBV2|once
TGTGCCAGCAGTCCAGCCTACAATGAGCAGTTCTTC
CASSPAYNEQFF
>-|TRBJ2-3|TRBV7-8|once
TGTGCCAGCAGCTTAGCTCTGGGGGGGGCTCGCGATACGCAGTATTTT
CASSLALGGARDTQYF
>TRBD1|TRBJ1-1|TRBV7-9|-
TGTGCCAGCAGCTCCGGGACAGGTCTTTATGAAGCTTTCTTT
CASSSGTGLYEAFF
>TRBD1|TRBJ1-5|TRBV19|-
TGTGCCAGTAGGGCCAACTTTCGGGTGGACAGGGGGCACCAGCCCCAGCATTTT
CASRANFRVDRGHQPQHF
>-|TRBJ2-3|TRBV9|-
TGTGCCAGCAGCCCCCCGAGTGGCACAGATACGCAGTATTTT
CASSPPSGTDTQYF
>-|TRBJ2-3|TRBV2|-
TGTGCCAGCAGTGACGGTCCGGGAGGCACAGATACGCAGTATTTT
CASSDGPGGTDTQYF
>TRBD2|TRBJ2-7|TRBV11-2|-
TGTGCCAGCAGCTTACCCGCGGGGGGAGGGCAGCCCTACGAGCAGTACTTC
CASSLPAGGGQPYEQYF
>TRBD2|TRBJ2-1|TRBV6-6|-
TGTGCCAGCAGTTACTTAGCGGGGGGGCGAAACAATGAGCAGTTCTTC
CASSYLAGGRNNEQFF
>TRBD2|TRBJ2-1|TRBV4-2|-
TGTGCCAGCAGCCGTAGCGGGGGGGAGGAGCAGTTCTTC
CASSRSGGEEQFF
>-|TRBJ2-7|TRBV2|-
TGTGCCAGCATTGATACAGGGATCGAGCAGTACTTC
CASIDTGIEQYF
>TRBD2|TRBJ2-3|TRBV11-2|-
TGTGCCAGCAGCTTAGAGGCGGGGGAGGCAGATACGCAGTATTTT
CASSLEAGEADTQYF
>TRBD1|TRBJ2-7|TRBV18|-
TGTGCCAGCTCACCACAGGACAGGGGATCCTACGAGCAGTACTTC
CASSPQDRGSYEQYF
>-|TRBJ2-7|TRBV6-5|-
TGTGCCAGCACCCACTGGGCCGAGAGCTCCTACGAGCAGTACTTC
CASTHWAESSYEQYF
>TRBD2|TRBJ2-2|TRBV27|-
TGTGCCAGCAGTTTATCGGTAGCGGGGGTGGGGCTGTTTTTT
CASSLSVAGVGLFF
>TRBD1|TRBJ1-6|TRBV30|-
TGTGCCTGGAGTCCGGGACAGGGTAATTCACCCCTCCACTTT
CAWSPGQGNSPLHF
>-|TRBJ1-1|TRBV11-2|-
TGTGCCAGCAGCTTCTGGGGGCAGGGCCACACTGAAGCTTTCTTT
CASSFWGQGHTEAFF
>-|TRBJ2-7|TRBV21-1|once
TGTGCCAGCAGCACCCCCTGCCTCGAGCACGAGCAGTACTTC
CASSTPCLEHEQYF
>-|TRBJ2-1|TRBV9|-
TGTGCCAGCAGCGTAGGGGGTCTATACAATGAGCAGTTCTTC
CASSVGGLYNEQFF
>TRBD2|TRBJ2-1|TRBV19|once
TGTGCCAGTAGTCCCGGACTAGCACCCAGCGATGAGCAGTTCTTC
CASSPGLAPSDEQFF
>-|TRBJ1-5|TRBV13|-
TGTGCCAGCAGCTTCTTCAATCAGCCCCAGCATTTT
CASSFFNQPQHF
>TRBD2|TRBJ2-3|TRBV5-3|-
TGTGCCAGAAGCGAATCTCGGACTAGGCCCACGGGTTATACGCAGTATTTT
CARSESRTRPTGYTQYF
>TRBD1|TRBJ2-1|TRBV5-1|once
TGCGCCAGCACAGGGTCATCGACAGGGCCCTACAATGAGCAGTTCTTC
CASTGSSTGPYNEQFF
>TRBD2|TRBJ2-3|TRBV7-9|once
TGTGCCAGCAGCTCAACTAGCGGGGGGCACACGTCGGATACGCAGTATTTT
CASSSTSGGHTSDTQYF
>TRBD1|TRBJ2-4|TRBV7-6|-
TGTGCCAGCAGCCCGACCCCCGGGACAGATGACATTCAGTACTTC
CASSPTPGTDDIQYF
>-|TRBJ1-1|TRBV7-9|-
TGTGCCAGCAGTGAGGGGCTTTCGAACACTGAAGCTTTCTTT
CASSEGLSNTEAFF
>-|TRBJ2-7|TRBV6-1|-
TGTGCCAGCAGTGAAGGAACAGGGCCTCTTTACGAGCAGTACTTC
CASSEGTGPLYEQYF
>TRBD1|TRBJ1-2|TRBV7-9|-
TGTGCCAGCAGCCTCGGGACAGGGGGTAACTATGGCTACACCTTC
CASSLGTGGNYGYTF
>-|TRBJ2-7|TRBV14|-
TGTGCCAGCAGCCAAGCCGAAAACGGCTATTCGGACGAGCAGTACTTC
CASSQAENGYSDEQYF
>-|TRBJ2-4|TRBV6-1|-
TGTGCCATCAGTGAGTCCTGGGGTGGGACCAAAAACATTCAGTACTTC
CAISESWGGTKNIQYF
>-|TRBJ2-7|TRBV5-8|-
TGTGCCAGCAGTTTTAGGGGGGCAAGCTACGAGCAGTACTTC
CASSFRGASYEQYF
>TRBD1|TRBJ1-1|TRBV5-1|-
TGCGCCAGCAGCATGGAGGAGACAGGGCTGAACACTGAAGCTTTCTTT
CASSMEETGLNTEAFF
>-|TRBJ1-2|TRBV12-5|-
TGTGCTAGTGGTTTGTCACCTATTAAAGGCTACACCTTC
CASGLSPIKGYTF
>TRBD1|TRBJ1-6|TRBV4-1|-
TGCGCCAGCAGCCAAGGTCCCTTTAACGAACAGGGGGTCGATTCACCCCTCCACTTT
CASSQGPFNEQGVDSPLHF
>-|TRBJ2-5|TRBV29-1|-
TGCAGCGTTGTCCCCGGTCGAGGGGGGGAGACCCAGTACTTC
CSVVPGRGGETQYF
>-|TRBJ2-5|TRBV7-9|-
TGTGCCAGCAGCTCGGACTTCCAAGAGACCCAGTACTTC
CASSSDFQETQYF
>-|TRBJ2-5|TRBV6-5|-
TGTGCCAGCAGTTACACGGGGGTGGGAGAGACCCAGTACTTC
CASSYTGVGETQYF
>-|TRBJ2-3|TRBV7-6|-
TGTGCCAGCAGCAGAAACAGGGCACCCACGTTTGGCACAGATACGCAGTATTTT
CASSRNRAPTFGTDTQYF
>-|TRBJ2-1|TRBV9|-
TGTGCCAGCAGCGTAGCGGCGGGTGGGGGGGCCGCCAGCTCCTACAATGAGCAGTTCTTC
CASSVAAGGGAASSYNEQFF
>TRBD1|TRBJ2-1|TRBV4-1|-
TGCGCCAGCAGCCACGGACAGGCTCAGGAAGAGCAGTTCTTC
CASSHGQAQEEQFF
>-|TRBJ1-3|TRBV6-1|-
TGTGCCAGCAGTGAAGGAGCCCCAGGGAGCTCTGGAAACACCATATATTTT
CASSEGAPGSSGNTIYF
>TRBD1|TRBJ1-2|TRBV7-9|-
TGTGCCAGCAGCTTAGGACAGGGCTATGGCTACACCTTC
CASSLGQGYGYTF
>-|TRBJ2-5|TRBV7-9|-
TGTGCCAGCTCACCCTCGGGGATGCAAGAGACCCAGTACTTC
CASSPSGMQETQYF
>TRBD1|TRBJ1-1|TRBV6-5|-
TGTGCCAGCTTACAGGGGTGGGACACTGAAGCTTTCTTT
CASLQGWDTEAFF
>TRBD1|TRBJ2-7|TRBV27|-
TGTGCCAGCAGTGGACAGGGTTTTACCTACGAGCAGTACTTC
CASSGQGFTYEQYF